This passage covers 20 T cell receptor beta chains from one sample sequenced in a study of vaccination and CD4 T cells after COVID-19. As to time point: late sampling 161 to 241 days after vaccination in a few convalescent patients. Treatment described: approximately 10-day PBMC culture with coronavirus spike peptide pools or control peptides (ViraFEST assay). Cultured CD4+ T-cell DNA underwent Oncomine TCR Beta short-read sequencing. From the PCR reads, TCRdb called clonotypes with MiXCR, one entry per CDR3 protein. The sample comprises around 25,000 distinct CDR3 sequences, about 30% of which are singletons, and around 2.9% rests with the top ten. No antigens are known for them. The sequencing used CD4+ T cells from blood, cultured in vitro, collected about 7 months after SARS-CoV-2 vaccination. These receptors all stem from a human donor who had recovered from COVID-19.

Only a few counts were recorded for this clonotype. This sequence joins TRBV27 and TRBJ2-1, with TRBD2 identical over 8 bases. V was pared by 5 bases and J by 1 base, with 13 bases of the junction left unmatched. The germline V gene has CDR1 MNHEY and CDR2 SMNVEV (reference sequence). The CDR3 is 18 residues long. The DNA for the CDR3 is TGTGCCAGCAGTCCCCCGGCCCGGGCTAGCGGGTCCTACAATGAGCAGTTCTTC. This gives the protein CASSPPARASGSYNEQFF.

The rearrangement links TRBV5-4 to TRBJ2-3; 8 bases match TRBD2. CDR1 and CDR2 (germline): SGHNT, YYREEE (reference sequence). Trimming at V came to 5 bases and at J to 5 bases, leaving 10 bases not matched to a gene. This CDR3 has 15 residues. The CDR3 DNA reads TGTGCCAGCAGTCCTGGCGGGGGGCTCGGAGATACGCAGTATTTT. It codes for CASSPGGGLGDTQYF. Full variable domain (rest looked up from reference TRBV5-4 and TRBJ2-3): ETGVTQSPTHLIKTRGQQVTLRCSSQSGHNTVSWYQQALGQGPQFIFQYYREEENGRGNFPPRFSGLQFPNYSSELNVNALELDDSALYLCASSPGGGLGDTQYFGPGTRLTVL.

By its share, this clonotype is medium-sized. This sequence joins TRBV20-1 and TRBJ1-1; 8 nucleotides match TRBD1. The V gene end was trimmed by 4 bases and the J gene end by 5 bases; junction bases not matched to a gene: 6. This CDR3 is 13 amino acids long. Germline lookup yields CDR1 DFQATT and CDR2 SNEGSKA (reference sequence). The DNA for the CDR3 is TGCAGTGCTATTTCCGGGACAGGAACTGAAGCTTTCTTT. Translating gives CSAISGTGTEAFF.

This sequence joins TRBV19 and TRBJ2-2, with TRBD2 identical over 10 bases. Germline assignment: CDR1 LNHDA and CDR2 SQIVND (reference sequence). The CDR3 is 16 amino acids. V lost 7 bases and J lost 3; bases outside the gene matches: 8. The CDR3: CASTPSGSWDTGELFF. The CDR3 DNA sequence: TGTGCCAGTACCCCTAGCGGGAGTTGGGACACCGGGGAGCTGTTTTTT.

This clonotype was counted only a few times. V and J are TRBV20-1 and TRBJ2-1; 8 positions match TRBD2. The length of the CDR3 is 15 residues. V shed 6 bases, J shed 1 base, and the junction held 8 bases outside the gene matches. Germline loops: CDR1 DFQATT, CDR2 SNEGSKA (reference sequence). CDR3 loop: CSAIPGLESYNEQFF. The CDR3 coding sequence is TGCAGTGCGATTCCGGGACTAGAATCCTACAATGAGCAGTTCTTC.

This clonotype was counted only a few times. This sequence joins TRBV20-1 and TRBJ1-1, with 7 bases identical to TRBD1. J lost 7 bases, V lost 3 bases, and 14 bases had no gene match. Germline CDR1 is DFQATT and CDR2 is SNEGSKA (reference sequence). The CDR3 has 15 residues. The CDR3, as DNA: TGCAGTGCTAGTGCCCTGTTTGACAGGGCTGATGAAGCTTTCTTT. It codes for CSASALFDRADEAFF.

The rearrangement joins TRBV24-1 to TRBJ2-6; TRBD1 or TRBD2 may be the D gene (5 bases each). The CDR3 sequence is 16 residues long. Germline lookup yields CDR1 KGHDR and CDR2 SFDVKD. V shed 3 bases and J shed 0 bases, with 8 bases lying between them. CDR3 sequence: CATSDPGTSGANVLTF. CDR3 in DNA: TGTGCCACCAGTGATCCGGGGACCTCTGGGGCCAACGTCCTGACTTTC.

This CDR3 reads CASSYSTHAMRYYEQYF. In DNA form, the CDR3 reads TGTGCCAGCAGTTACTCGACACACGCAATGAGGTACTACGAGCAGTACTTC. The rearrangement uses TRBV6-5 and TRBJ2-7; no reliable D call. Deletions cut 0 bases from V and 3 bases from J, with 18 bases between. Germline-derived CDR1 and CDR2 are MNHEY and SVGAGI. The CDR3 has 17 residues.

This clonotype has a handful of counts. J is TRBJ2-3 and V is TRBV6-2 or TRBV6-3, with a possible D match to TRBD1 (5 bases). This CDR3 is 15 amino acids long. With 3 bases removed from V and 0 bases from J, the gap between germline ends came to 10 bases. The V gene's germline CDR1 is MNHEY and CDR2 SVGEGT. CDR3: CASSYVQASTDTQYF. CDR3 nucleotides: TGTGCCAGCAGTTATGTACAGGCTAGCACAGATACGCAGTATTTT.

The chain employs TRBV6-1 and TRBJ1-1; D not certain. Trimming stripped 6 bases from V and 11 bases from J, with 13 bases between. This CDR3 has 11 amino acids. Per germline, CDR1 MNHNS and CDR2 SASEGT. CDR3: CASSSRSTAFF. The CDR3 nucleotides are TGTGCCAGCAGCTCCCGATCGACGGCTTTCTTT.

The chain recombines TRBV20-1 with TRBJ2-7; 8 bases fit TRBD2. The length of the CDR3 is 15 residues. Germline CDR1 DFQATT, CDR2 SNEGSKA (reference sequence). V trimming: 6 bases; J trimming: 4 bases; junction bases outside the gene matches: 14. The CDR3 region is CSALRPGLGIYEQYF. DNA of the CDR3: TGCAGTGCCCTTCGACCGGGACTAGGTATTTACGAGCAGTACTTC.

This chain links TRBV20-1 with TRBJ2-1; D not resolved. This CDR3 has 15 amino acids. Germline assignment: CDR1 DFQATT and CDR2 SNEGSKA (reference sequence). V lost 6 bases, J lost 5 bases, and 20 bases lay in between. The CDR3 protein is CSATKPGKLNNEQFF. CDR3 in DNA: TGCAGTGCCACAAAGCCCGGAAAGTTAAACAATGAGCAGTTCTTC.

The chain combines TRBV7-9 with TRBJ1-1; D might be TRBD1 (6 bases). V dropped 5 bases and J dropped 1 base, with 11 bases sitting between them. Germline V gene sequence: CDR1 SEHNR, CDR2 FQNEAQ (reference sequence). The CDR3 extends over 14 amino acids. Here the CDR3 reads CASSLQGRNTEAFF. CDR3 DNA sequence: TGTGCCAGCAGCCTACAGGGTCGGAACACTGAAGCTTTCTTT.

The sample holds a few counts of this clonotype. This chain links TRBV4-1 with TRBJ2-3; TRBD2 might be the D (5 bases). Germline V CDR1 and CDR2: MGHRA, YSYEKL. This CDR3 is built from 14 residues. The V end was cut by 4 bases, the J end by 4 bases, with 12 bases between. The CDR3 DNA follows: TGCGCCAGCAGCCCGATGGGAGTGTCAGATACGCAGTATTTT. It is translated as CASSPMGVSDTQYF.

The genes are TRBV4-1 and TRBJ1-1; perhaps TRBD1 as D (5 bases). The V gene lost 2 bases and the J gene lost 6 bases, with 22 bases spanning the gap. This CDR3 is built from 17 residues. Germline CDR1 reads MGHRA; CDR2 reads YSYEKL. The DNA of the CDR3 is TGCGCCAGCAGCCAACCCTACAATTACGACAGCGACTCTGAAGCTTTCTTT. Its protein is CASSQPYNYDSDSEAFF.

This clonotype was detected a few times. This chain links TRBV10-3 with TRBJ2-7, with D perhaps TRBD2 (6 bases). The CDR3 is 12 residues long. Per the germline V gene, CDR1 is ENHRY and CDR2 is SYGVKD. Trimming removed 10 bases at V and 4 bases at J, with 14 bases between. Written as DNA, the CDR3 is TGTGCCACCGCAGCGCGGGATTACGAGCAGTACTTC. Its protein is CATAARDYEQYF.

This chain joins TRBV20-1 and TRBJ2-5, with TRBD2 identical over 7 bases. This CDR3 has 15 residues. V lost 3 bases, J lost 5 bases, and 12 bases stayed unmatched. Germline-derived CDR1 and CDR2 are DFQATT and SNEGSKA (reference sequence). The CDR3 sequence is CSASPGGGGPETQYF. The CDR3 DNA follows: TGCAGTGCTAGCCCGGGGGGAGGAGGCCCGGAGACCCAGTACTTC.

V is TRBV7-2 and J is TRBJ2-5; 15 positions agree with TRBD2. Losses at the gene ends were 5 bases for V and 5 bases for J; bases not matched to a gene: 6. The CDR3 runs 16 residues. Germline CDR1 SGHTA, CDR2 FQGNSA. Written as DNA, the CDR3 is TGTGCCAGCAGCCCAGGACTAGCGGGAGGGCTCGAGACCCAGTACTTC. Translation: CASSPGLAGGLETQYF.

This clonotype was counted only a few times. In DNA form, the CDR3 reads TGTGCCAGCAGGGGGCTCCACGAGCAGTACTTC. Its translation is CASRGLHEQYF. The rearrangement uses TRBV28 and TRBJ2-7; D is possibly TRBD1 (5 bases). Looked up from germline, CDR1 is MDHEN and CDR2 is SYDVKM. The CDR3 is 11 amino acids. V lost 6 bases to trimming and J lost 5 bases, with 8 bases between them.

This chain joins TRBV11-3 and TRBJ2-3, with unresolved D. Per germline, CDR1 SGHNT and CDR2 YENEEA. This CDR3 region has 13 residues. V was cut by 5 bases and J by 0 bases, with 6 bases left in between. The CDR3 here is CASSHSSTDTQYF. CDR3 bases: TGTGCCAGCAGCCACTCTAGCACAGATACGCAGTATTTT.